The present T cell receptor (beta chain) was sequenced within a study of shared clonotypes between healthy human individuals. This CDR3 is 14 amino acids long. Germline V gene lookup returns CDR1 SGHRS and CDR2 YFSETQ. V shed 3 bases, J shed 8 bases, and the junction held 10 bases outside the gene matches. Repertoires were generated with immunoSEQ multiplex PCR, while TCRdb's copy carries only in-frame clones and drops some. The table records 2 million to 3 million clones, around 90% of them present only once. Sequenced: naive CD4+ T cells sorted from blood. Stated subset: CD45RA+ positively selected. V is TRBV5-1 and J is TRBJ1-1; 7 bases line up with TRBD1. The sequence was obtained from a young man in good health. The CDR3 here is CASSWGQNVREAFF. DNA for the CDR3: TGCGCCAGCAGCTGGGGACAGAACGTCCGGGAAGCTTTCTTT.